This is a list of T cell receptor beta chains from one sample in a study of T cells in Graves' hyperthyroidism and ophthalmopathy. TCRdb ran MiXCR on the multiplex PCR reads and lists one entry per CDR3 protein. The sample has about 360,000 distinct CDR3 sequences, around 13% seen once. Sample: blood. The receptors were sampled from a woman between 18 and 30 years old with Graves' hyperthyroidism. CDR3s include the opening cysteine and the closing phenylalanine or tryptophan. A D gene is named only where the DNA matches it firmly.

. | TRBV6-1 | CASSGEANYGYTF
. | TRBV6-2/TRBV6-3 | CASIERLATNEKLFF
TRBD1 | TRBV12-3/TRBV12-4 | CASSKGQGDDWNEQFF
. | TRBV10-2 | CASRFLMTGQYEQYF
. | TRBV5-5 | CASSLGPGATNEKLFF
TRBD1 | TRBV20-1 | CSAPQAGQGTRETQYF
TRBD1 | TRBV7-9 | CASIPLAGGVTDTQYF
. | TRBV5-1 | CTSSLATSNNEQFF
. | TRBV12-3/TRBV12-4 | CASSQLSTEAFF
. | TRBV28 | CASSLLGVSNQPQHF
TRBD1 | TRBV4-1 | CASSLPTGGQTEAFF
. | TRBV12-3/TRBV12-4 | CASSFTPDQPQHF
. | TRBV20-1 | CSASGAFSYEQYF
TRBD2 | TRBV20-1 | CSARSLAGPTDTQYF
TRBD1 | TRBV29-1 | CSVANRGGEKLFF
. | TRBV28 | CASSPGRLTNYGYTF
. | TRBV3-1 | CASSQAQVLFF
. | TRBV7-3 | CASSAQGLNTEAFF
TRBD1 | TRBV6-2/TRBV6-3 | CATQPGQVQWGDTQYF
TRBD2 | TRBV2 | CASSERGTSGYNEQFF
. | TRBV2 | CASSRDRGYTF
TRBD2 | TRBV28 | CASSLTLGGGDSGANVLTF
. | TRBV7-2 | CASSLPPAYGYTF
. | TRBV18 | CASSPRDIDFNGYTF
TRBD2 | TRBV19 | CATGGRNSDTQYF
. | TRBV6-2/TRBV6-3 | CASSYPTKGRTEAFF
. | TRBV7-9 | CASSLTASDGANVLTF
. | TRBV2 | CASSEGSWDNEQFF
. | TRBV20-1 | CSAAGSQYF
TRBD1 | TRBV20-1 | CSARDLDRHVATNEKLFF
TRBD1 | TRBV11-2 | CASSSSDRGGRKLFF
. | TRBV4-1 | CASSQEEGRETQYF
TRBD2 | TRBV11-3 | CASSLGGFQNEQFF
. | TRBV7-2 | CASSLAGRGGRTEAFF
TRBD1 | TRBV20-1 | CSARDFRDREDRYGYTF
TRBD2 | TRBV7-3 | CASRGAVYGLATETQYF
. | TRBV20-1 | CSARDWSNYGYTF
. | TRBV28 | CASSPHDRTDTQYF
. | TRBV6-1 | CASSSGAANTEAFF
TRBD2 | TRBV20-1 | CSAPLAGGANEQFF
TRBD2 | TRBV7-9 | CASSLGSGESPYEQYF
TRBD1 | TRBV7-2 | CASSSTGGAGEQYF
. | TRBV29-1 | CSVVARYNYGYTF
. | TRBV18 | CASSPPGGGLDTEAFF
. | TRBV10-3 | CAISEEGTPQFF
. | TRBV28 | CASSIPGAGNEKLFF
TRBD1 | TRBV19 | CATGTGVGNTIYF
TRBD1 | TRBV6-1 | CASKQGVNTGELFF
. | TRBV5-1 | CASSLAGYESAYEQYF
. | TRBV29-1 | CSVVPHGRVLAWTEAFF
. | TRBV16 | CASSQLDGNEQFF
TRBD1 | TRBV28 | CASSPRTGTGNTIYF